This T cell receptor (beta chain) was sequenced for a study of beta chain features in type 1 diabetes. The CDR3 extends over 12 amino acids. Trimming took 5 bases from V and 8 from J; bases not matched to a gene: 3. Germline CDR1 reads SGHTA; CDR2 reads FQGTGA. This clone was picked up a small number of times. The antigen remains undetermined. Findings and caveats of the study: Shorter TCRB CDR3s, moderately but significantly so, were found in Type 1 diabetes patients in all four CD4+ subsets.

Expressed TCRB transcripts were sequenced, since all the RNA that had been isolated was reverse transcribed. TCRdb's table, derived via immunoSEQ multiplex PCR, lists solely in-frame clones and lacks some. This table has about 27,000 clones, roughly three fifths appearing once. The sequencing input was Tregs from blood. The V call is TRBV7-3, the J call TRBJ2-1; 7 nucleotides align to TRBD1. This receptor was taken from a woman between 18 and 29 years old with type 1 diabetes. The CDR3 nucleotides are TGTGCCAGCAGCATCGACAGGGATGAGCAGTTCTTC. Translation: CASSIDRDEQFF. Complete variable domain (other parts from reference TRBV7-3 and TRBJ2-1): GAGVSQTPSNKVTEKGKYVELRCDPISGHTALYWYRQSLGQGPEFLIYFQGTGAADDSGLPNDRFFAVRPEGSVSTLKIQRTERGDSAVYLCASSIDRDEQFFGPGTRLTVL.